This T cell receptor (beta chain) was captured by sequencing in a study of blood T cell repertoires in COVID-19. Across the study: Whether acute or convalescent, the COVID-19 samples came from the United States, Italy and Spain.

This table comes from immunoSEQ multiplex PCR, and its TCRdb copy is limited to in-frame clones, with some not included. The repertoire holds about 140,000 clones, with over 80% as singletons. V shed 5 bases and J 0 bases; nucleotides not matched to a gene: 4. CDR3 size: 15 residues. Per the germline V gene, CDR1 is SGHTA and CDR2 is FQGNSA. This TCR derives from a woman older than 75 with acute or convalescent COVID-19. The chain employs TRBV7-2 and TRBJ1-5; TRBD1 aligns across 7 bases. The sequencing input was peripheral blood. CDR3 sequence: CASSPGTVSNQPQHF. The CDR3 DNA reads as TGTGCCAGCAGCCCCGGGACAGTTAGCAATCAGCCCCAGCATTTT.